Below are 22 T cell receptor beta chains sequenced from a single sample in a study of cytomegalovirus exposure and HLA in healthy donors. Vbeta (60) and Jbeta (13) primers were used in the PCR. Assay: immunoSEQ multiplex PCR; the TCRdb copy retains only in-frame clones and omits some. The sample yields 90,000 to 150,000 clones, about 70% seen once. Sequenced input: PBMCs. These receptor sequences come from a human donor in good health.

V is TRBV9 and J is TRBJ2-3; D remains unclear. The CDR3 contains 18 residues. V lost 3 bases and J 2 bases, leaving 22 bases between the germline ends. Germline V CDR1 and CDR2: SGDLS, YYNGEE. The CDR3 sequence is CASSASNRVPQNTDTQYF. Written as DNA, the CDR3 is TGTGCCAGCAGCGCTTCAAACCGGGTCCCCCAAAACACAGATACGCAGTATTTT.

This sequence joins TRBV7-9 and TRBJ1-1; 8 bases fit TRBD1. This CDR3 has 19 amino acids. Germline trimming cut 4 bases from V and 5 bases from J; bases unmatched to any gene: 21. Germline V lookup: CDR1 SEHNR, CDR2 FQNEAQ (reference sequence). The CDR3 DNA reads as TGTGCCAGCAGCTACGAGATTCCGGGACAGGTTAGGGGAGGGACTGAAGCTTTCTTT. This translates into CASSYEIPGQVRGGTEAFF.

The table lists this clone with a few counts. This same CDR3 is encoded by further DNA sequences in the sample. The rearrangement uses TRBV5-4 and TRBJ2-7; a possible D gene is TRBD1 (5 bases). CDR3 size: 14 residues. The V gene's germline CDR1 is SGHNT and CDR2 YYREEE (reference sequence). Trimming removed 4 bases at V and 2 bases at J, with 13 bases between. CDR3 loop: CASSPRQGTYEQYF. In DNA form, the CDR3 reads TGTGCCAGCAGCCCTCGGCAGGGAACCTACGAGCAGTACTTC.

The gene calls are TRBV4-2 and TRBJ2-3; TRBD2 matches at 11 bases. Germline V gene lookup returns CDR1 LGHNA and CDR2 YNFKEQ. CDR3 size: 18 residues. V shed 0 bases, J shed 3 bases, and the junction held 8 bases outside the gene matches. The CDR3 loop reads CASSQEPSGGHSTDTQYF. Written as DNA, the CDR3 is TGTGCCAGCAGCCAAGAACCTAGCGGGGGGCACAGTACAGATACGCAGTATTTT.

V gene TRBV29-1 combines with J gene TRBJ1-5; a weak D match, TRBD1 (5 bases). The CDR3 length is 13 residues. Germline V gives CDR1 SQVTM, CDR2 ANQGSEA. V lost 4 bases and J lost 7, with 14 bases in between. The CDR3 DNA sequence: TGCAGCGTTGGGGCAGGGATCGGACAGCCCCAGCATTTT. The encoded protein is CSVGAGIGQPQHF.

This chain joins TRBV4-1 and TRBJ2-2, with D perhaps TRBD2 (7 bases). Germline assignment: CDR1 MGHRA and CDR2 YSYEKL. V was pared by 3 bases and J by 2 bases, with 10 bases between. There are 15 residues in the CDR3. The CDR3 loop is CASSQGGANTGELFF. CDR3 coding DNA: TGCGCCAGCAGCCAGGGGGGGGCAAACACCGGGGAGCTGTTTTTT.

The rearrangement joins TRBV5-6 to TRBJ2-2; TRBD2 agrees at 9 bases. In germline, CDR1 is SGHDT, CDR2 YYEEEE. The CDR3 consists of 17 residues. After removal of 3 bases from V and 0 bases from J, the junction contained 6 bases not matched to a gene. CDR3 residues: CASSSPPSGANTGELFF. CDR3 DNA: TGTGCCAGCAGCTCACCCCCTAGCGGGGCGAACACCGGGGAGCTGTTTTTT.

The chain uses TRBV6-5 and TRBJ2-2; 7 bases line up with TRBD1. The V gene's germline CDR1 is MNHEY and CDR2 SVGAGI. The CDR3 extends over 15 amino acids. Trimming at V came to 10 bases and at J to 3 bases, leaving 11 bases not matched to a gene. The CDR3 here is CAIRENRGDTGELFF. In DNA, the CDR3 is TGTGCCATAAGGGAGAACAGGGGTGACACCGGGGAGCTGTTTTTT.

This clone was picked up one time. This chain connects TRBV5-6 to TRBJ2-2, with 9 nucleotides matching TRBD1. Germline assignment: CDR1 SGHDT and CDR2 YYEEEE. V lost 4 bases to trimming and J lost 5 bases; unmatched junction nucleotides: 9. The CDR3 extends over 16 amino acids. The CDR3 coding sequence is TGTGCCAGCAGCGTATGGGACAGGGAATTTACCGGGGAGCTGTTTTTT. It encodes CASSVWDREFTGELFF. Full variable domain (outside the CDR3, taken from reference TRBV5-6 and TRBJ2-2): DAGVTQSPTHLIKTRGQQVTLRCSPKSGHDTVSWYQQALGQGPQFIFQYYEEEERQRGNFPDRFSGHQFPNYSSELNVNALLLGDSALYLCASSVWDREFTGELFFGEGSRLTVL.

In its sample, this clone was seen a few times. V and J are TRBV4-2 and TRBJ1-5; D may be TRBD1 (5 bases). The CDR3 has 15 residues. CDR1 and CDR2 (germline): LGHNA, YNFKEQ. V was shortened by 5 bases and J by 1 base, with 12 bases between the two germline ends. CDR3: CASSLGGGSNQPQHF. For the CDR3, the DNA is TGTGCCAGCAGCTTGGGGGGTGGGAGCAATCAGCCCCAGCATTTT.

V is TRBV19 and J is TRBJ2-3, with D unresolved. This CDR3 has 12 residues. The germline CDR1 and CDR2 sequences are LNHDA and SQIVND (reference sequence). V was trimmed by 3 bases and J by 2 bases, leaving 3 bases between them. CDR3: CASSMYTDTQYF. DNA for the CDR3: TGTGCCAGTAGTATGTACACAGATACGCAGTATTTT.

The rearrangement uses TRBV5-4 and TRBJ1-2; 9 nucleotides match TRBD1. Trimming removed 4 bases from V and 13 bases from J; junction bases left unmatched: 17. Germline V gene lookup returns CDR1 SGHNT and CDR2 YYREEE (reference sequence). The CDR3 covers 15 residues. CDR3 protein: CASSTPTQQGARITF. The CDR3 DNA follows: TGTGCCAGCAGCACGCCAACCCAACAGGGGGCGCGGATCACCTTC.

The chain has TRBV30 and TRBJ1-6; D ambiguous. Germline loops: CDR1 GTSNPN, CDR2 SVGIG (reference sequence). CDR3 size: 16 residues. The V end lost 2 bases, the J end lost 7 bases, and 18 bases lay between the germline ends. The CDR3 is CAWSSGMQLTNSPLHF. In DNA, the CDR3 is TGTGCCTGGAGTTCCGGGATGCAACTCACAAATTCACCCCTCCACTTT.

The chain has TRBV9 and TRBJ2-1; D may be TRBD1 (5 bases). This CDR3 comprises 16 residues. The germline V gene encodes CDR1 SGDLS and CDR2 YYNGEE. V shed 0 bases and J shed 0 bases, with 10 bases lying between them. The CDR3 bases are TGTGCCAGCAGCGTAGCGCGGACAAGCTCCTACAATGAGCAGTTCTTC. Protein sequence: CASSVARTSSYNEQFF.

The V and J genes are TRBV7-7 and TRBJ1-2, with 12 bases aligning to TRBD1. After removal of 4 bases from V and 8 bases from J, the junction contained 11 bases not matched to a gene. CDR3 length: 16 amino acids. Germline values: CDR1 SSHAT, CDR2 FNYEAQ (reference sequence). The CDR3 sequence is CASSSTTWDRGHGYTF. The CDR3 region has the DNA TGTGCCAGCAGCTCTACGACTTGGGACAGGGGGCACGGCTACACCTTC.

This clone was recorded a few times. This chain uses TRBV4-2 with TRBJ2-5; 12 bases are shared with TRBD2. Judging by the DNA end, TRBJ2-7 fits better; the J call may be wrong. There are 17 residues in the CDR3. The germline CDR1 and CDR2 sequences are LGHNA and YNFKEQ. CDR3 in amino acids: CASSQGLAGDNPYEQYF. The CDR3 DNA follows: TGTGCCAGCAGCCAAGGACTAGCGGGAGATAACCCCTACGAGCAGTACTTC.

This clone was detected a few times. The CDR3 spells CASLPGVNSNQPQHF. CDR3 DNA: TGTGCCAGCCTCCCGGGGGTCAATAGCAATCAGCCCCAGCATTTT. J is TRBJ1-5 and V is TRBV2; perhaps TRBD1 as D (5 bases). This CDR3 spans 15 amino acids. The germline V gene has CDR1 SNHLY and CDR2 FYNNEI. V dropped 8 bases and J dropped 0 bases, with 14 bases sitting between them.

This chain joins TRBV6-1 and TRBJ1-5, with D perhaps matching TRBD1 (5 bases). The CDR3 is 15 amino acids. Trimming left V 8 bases short and J 0 bases short, with 14 bases between. The V gene's germline CDR1 is MNHNS and CDR2 SASEGT. This CDR3 is CASRQQVYSNQPQHF. CDR3 in DNA: TGTGCCAGCCGCCAACAGGTTTATAGCAATCAGCCCCAGCATTTT.

The J gene is TRBJ2-4, the V gene TRBV14; D is uncertain. The CDR3 totals 14 residues. Trimming took off 0 bases at V and 8 bases at J, with 11 bases between the two ends. Germline-derived CDR1 and CDR2 are SGHDN and FVKESK. CDR3 DNA: TGTGCCAGCAGCCAAGATGTCCGGGTGGACATTCAGTACTTC. Protein sequence: CASSQDVRVDIQYF.

This clone was found a few times. The chain couples TRBV6-1 to TRBJ1-1; 7 nucleotides line up with TRBD1. This CDR3 has 14 amino acids. Germline V gives CDR1 MNHNS, CDR2 SASEGT. V trimming: 7 bases; J trimming: 5 bases; junction bases outside the gene matches: 10. The CDR3 nucleotides are TGTGCCAGCACCTCGACAGGGACGGGAACTGAAGCTTTCTTT. It is translated as CASTSTGTGTEAFF.

The chain recombines TRBV2 with TRBJ2-1; 8 bases align to TRBD2. The V segment lost 6 bases and the J segment 6 bases; nucleotides outside the gene matches: 10. The CDR3 sequence is 15 residues long. Looked up from germline, CDR1 is SNHLY and CDR2 is FYNNEI. CDR3 DNA sequence: TGTGCCAGCAGATTCCATCGGGGGGGAGGCAATGAGCAGTTCTTC. Amino acid sequence: CASRFHRGGGNEQFF.

V and J are TRBV7-8 and TRBJ2-7; 13 bases are shared with TRBD2. J lost 5 bases, V lost 2 bases, and 9 bases had no gene match. Germline loops: CDR1 SGHVS, CDR2 FQNEAQ. The CDR3 is 17 amino acids. CDR3 amino acids: CASSLTIGLAGDDEQYF. The CDR3 nucleotides are TGTGCCAGCAGCTTAACGATAGGACTAGCGGGAGATGACGAGCAGTACTTC.